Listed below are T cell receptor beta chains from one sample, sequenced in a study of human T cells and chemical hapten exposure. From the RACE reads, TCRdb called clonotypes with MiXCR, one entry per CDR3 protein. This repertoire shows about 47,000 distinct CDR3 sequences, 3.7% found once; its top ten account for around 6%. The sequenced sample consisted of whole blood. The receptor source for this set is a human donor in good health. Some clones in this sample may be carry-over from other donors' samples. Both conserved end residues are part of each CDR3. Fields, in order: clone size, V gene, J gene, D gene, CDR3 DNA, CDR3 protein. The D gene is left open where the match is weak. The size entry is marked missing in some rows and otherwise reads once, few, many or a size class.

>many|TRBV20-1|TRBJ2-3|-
TGCAGTGCTAGTCCGCAGGAGGGCCGGACAGATACGCAGTATTTT
CSASPQEGRTDTQYF
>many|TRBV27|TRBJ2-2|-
TGTGCCACCTCAGGGTCCGCCACCGGGGAGCTGTTTTTT
CATSGSATGELFF
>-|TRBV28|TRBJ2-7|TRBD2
TGTGCCAGCAGACCGACTAGCGGGGCTACCTACGAGCAGTACTTC
CASRPTSGATYEQYF
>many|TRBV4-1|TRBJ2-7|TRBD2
TGCGCCAGCAGCCAACCATTCCGGCGCGGGAGATTTTACGAGCAGTACTTC
CASSQPFRRGRFYEQYF
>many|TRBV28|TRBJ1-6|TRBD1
TGTGCCAGCAGTTTATTCGTGGGGACAGGGGCTTCACCCCTCCACTTT
CASSLFVGTGASPLHF
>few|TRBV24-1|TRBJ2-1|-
TGTGCCACCAGTGATCTCCCCAGGGACCACAATGAGCAGTTCTTC
CATSDLPRDHNEQFF
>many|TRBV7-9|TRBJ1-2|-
TGTGCCAGCAGCTTAGCGGTAGCCGAGCGCTACGGCTACACCTTC
CASSLAVAERYGYTF
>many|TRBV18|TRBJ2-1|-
TGTGCCAGCTCTTCACAGGGCCAGATTTACAATGAGCAGTTCTTC
CASSSQGQIYNEQFF
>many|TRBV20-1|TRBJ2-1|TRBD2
TGCAGTGCTCCTCGGGCGTCTAGCGGGAGGCATGAGCAGTTCTTC
CSAPRASSGRHEQFF
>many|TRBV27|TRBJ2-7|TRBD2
TGTGCCAGCAGTGCCCCGACTAGCGGGACGAGGCCCCCCACCTACGAGCAGTACTTC
CASSAPTSGTRPPTYEQYF
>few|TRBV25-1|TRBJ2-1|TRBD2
TGTGCCAGCGGGAGGGCGGGAAGAGCCTACAATGAGCAGTTCTTC
CASGRAGRAYNEQFF
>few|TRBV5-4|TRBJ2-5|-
TGTGCCAGCAGCTTGGTGTGGGGTGGGGAAGGAGAGACCCAGTACTTC
CASSLVWGGEGETQYF
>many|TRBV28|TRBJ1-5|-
TGTGCCAGCAGCCCGATGGTTGAGCCCCAGCATTTT
CASSPMVEPQHF
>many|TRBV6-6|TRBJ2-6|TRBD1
TGTGCCAGCAGTGACAGACAGGGGACTTCCTCTGGGGCCAACGTCCTGACTTTC
CASSDRQGTSSGANVLTF
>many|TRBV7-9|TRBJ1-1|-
TGTGCCAGCAGCTCCCAGACCCTGAACACTGAAGCTTTCTTT
CASSSQTLNTEAFF
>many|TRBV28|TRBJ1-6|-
TGTGCCAGCAGTTTAGGAAGCTCCTATAATTCACCCCTCCACTTT
CASSLGSSYNSPLHF
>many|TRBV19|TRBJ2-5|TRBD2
TGTGCCAGTAGTAAAGGACTAGCTCAAGAGACCCAGTACTTC
CASSKGLAQETQYF
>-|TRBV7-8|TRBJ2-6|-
TGTGCCAGCAGCTTGCTCAACTCTGGGGCCAACGTCCTGACTTTC
CASSLLNSGANVLTF
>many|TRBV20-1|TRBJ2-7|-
TGCAGTGCCGACACGGGACCCATGCACGAGCAGTACTTC
CSADTGPMHEQYF
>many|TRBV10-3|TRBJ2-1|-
TGTGCCATCAGTGAGGGGGGACGAGGGCCTGAGCAGTTCTTC
CAISEGGRGPEQFF
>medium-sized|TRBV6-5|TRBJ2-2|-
TGTGCCAGCCGGCTGGAAGGCGGGGAGCTGTTTTTT
CASRLEGGELFF
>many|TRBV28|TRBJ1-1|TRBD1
TGTGCCAGCATATTCAAGGACAGGGGAGTCACTGAAGCTTTCTTT
CASIFKDRGVTEAFF
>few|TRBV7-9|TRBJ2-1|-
TGTGCCAGCAGCCCGTGGACTCTTAGCTCCTACAATGAGCAGTTCTTC
CASSPWTLSSYNEQFF
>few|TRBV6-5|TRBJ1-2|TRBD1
TGTGCCAGCAGTCCGGGACAGGGTCCCCCAAGCCCTCGCTACACCTTC
CASSPGQGPPSPRYTF
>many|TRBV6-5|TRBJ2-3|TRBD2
TGTGCCAGCAGTCCCGGGGGTAGCGGGAGTAGAGATACGCAGTATTTT
CASSPGGSGSRDTQYF
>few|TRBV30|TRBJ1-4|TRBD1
TGTGCCTGGAGTTCTGACAGGGGGAATGAAAAACTGTTTTTT
CAWSSDRGNEKLFF
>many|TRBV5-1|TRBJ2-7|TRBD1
TGCGCCAGCAGCTTGGAAGGACAGGCCTACGAGCAGTACTTC
CASSLEGQAYEQYF
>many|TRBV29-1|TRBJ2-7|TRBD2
TGCAGCGCCGGGGGGGGCGGGGGAAACTACGAGCAGTACTTC
CSAGGGGGNYEQYF
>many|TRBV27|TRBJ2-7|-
TGTGCCAGCAGGGGGAGAACGGAGAGGAGAGCCTACGAGCAGTACTTC
CASRGRTERRAYEQYF
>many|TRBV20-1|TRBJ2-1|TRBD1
TGCAGTGCACGCTACAGGGGAAAGGCCAATGAGCAGTTCTTC
CSARYRGKANEQFF
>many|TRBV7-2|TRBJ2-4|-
TGTGCCAGCAGCTTGACTACCCTCACAGACATTCAGTACTTC
CASSLTTLTDIQYF
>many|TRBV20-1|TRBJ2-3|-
TGCAGTGCTAGTCCTCTAGCGACCAGCACAGATACGCAGTATTTT
CSASPLATSTDTQYF
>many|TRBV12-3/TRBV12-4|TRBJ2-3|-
TGTGCCAGCAGCCCCAACGAAGGACGGTACACGCAGTATTTT
CASSPNEGRYTQYF
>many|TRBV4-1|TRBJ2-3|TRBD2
TGCGCCAGCAGCCGATCGTTTCTTGTAGCGGGGACGACAGATACGCAGTATTTT
CASSRSFLVAGTTDTQYF
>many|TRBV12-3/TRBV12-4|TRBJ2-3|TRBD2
TGTGCCAGCAGTTTAGTCCCCTGGCTAGCGGGAGGTATCACAGATACGCAGTATTTT
CASSLVPWLAGGITDTQYF
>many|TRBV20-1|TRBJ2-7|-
TGCAGTGCTCCATATTACGAGCAGTACTTC
CSAPYYEQYF
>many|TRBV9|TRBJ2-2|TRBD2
TGTGCCAGCAGCGTAGCGGGACTAGCCACCGGGGAGCTGTTTTTT
CASSVAGLATGELFF
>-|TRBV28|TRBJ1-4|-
TGTGCCAGCAGTTTACGGACGCGGCGGGAAAAACTGTTTTTT
CASSLRTRREKLFF
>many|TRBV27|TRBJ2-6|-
TGTGCCAGCAGTCAGTCCCTGGGCACTGGGGCCAACGTCCTGACTTTC
CASSQSLGTGANVLTF
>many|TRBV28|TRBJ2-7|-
TGTGCCAGCAGTTTAGGTCAAGTGACAGTCTACGAGCAGTACTTC
CASSLGQVTVYEQYF
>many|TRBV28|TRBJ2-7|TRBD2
TGTGCCAGCAGAGTTCCCCTCGGACTAGCGGGAGGGAACGAGCAGTACTTC
CASRVPLGLAGGNEQYF
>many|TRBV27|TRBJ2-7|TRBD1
TGTGCCAGCAGTCACAGGGGGCACTCCTACGAGCAGTACTTC
CASSHRGHSYEQYF
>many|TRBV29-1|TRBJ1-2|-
TGCAGCGTTGACCCAACGGGGGGACACTATGGCTACACCTTC
CSVDPTGGHYGYTF
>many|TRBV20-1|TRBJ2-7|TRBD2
TGCAGTGCTCCAGAACCTGGACTAGCGGGAGTCTACGAGCAGTACTTC
CSAPEPGLAGVYEQYF
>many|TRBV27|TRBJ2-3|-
TGTGCCAGCAGTTCACAGGGACTACCTACAGATACGCAGTATTTT
CASSSQGLPTDTQYF
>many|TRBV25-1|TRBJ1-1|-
TGTGCCAGCAGTCCAGTCTCGAACACTGAAGCTTTCTTT
CASSPVSNTEAFF
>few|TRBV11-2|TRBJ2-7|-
TGTGCCAGCAGCTCCCGGACCAAAACCTACGAGCAGTACTTC
CASSSRTKTYEQYF
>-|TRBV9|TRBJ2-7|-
TGTGCCAGCAGAGGGGACCCAGGGAGTGAGCAGTACTTC
CASRGDPGSEQYF
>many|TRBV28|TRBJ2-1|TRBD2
TGTGCCAGCAGTCGGGGGGGAGCCCAGGGCAATGAGCAGTTCTTC
CASSRGGAQGNEQFF
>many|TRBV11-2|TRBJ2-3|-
TGTGCCAGCAGGCTGTTAAGGGACGGTAGCACAGATACGCAGTATTTT
CASRLLRDGSTDTQYF
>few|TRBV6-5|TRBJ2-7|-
TGTGCCAGCAGTTCCTCGGTCCCACCCTACGAGCAGTACTTC
CASSSSVPPYEQYF
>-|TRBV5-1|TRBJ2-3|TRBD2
TGCGCCAGCAGCTTATCAAGCGGGAGCTGGACAGATACGCAGTATTTT
CASSLSSGSWTDTQYF
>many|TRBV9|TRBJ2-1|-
TGTGCCAGCAGCACCCGCGGGCACAATGAGCAGTTCTTC
CASSTRGHNEQFF
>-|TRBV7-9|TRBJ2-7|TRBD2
TGTGCCAGCAGCTTAGAGGTAGCGGGGACCTACGAGCAGTACTTC
CASSLEVAGTYEQYF
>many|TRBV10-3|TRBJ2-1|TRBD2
TGTGCCATCAGTGAGGCGACTAGCAAGTTCTTC
CAISEATSKFF
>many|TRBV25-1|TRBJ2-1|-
TGTGCCAGCAGTGGAACTAGTACCCCCTACAATGAGCAGTTCTTC
CASSGTSTPYNEQFF
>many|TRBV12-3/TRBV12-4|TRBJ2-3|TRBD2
TGTGCCAGCAAATATTTAGCGGGAGGGACAGATACGCAGTATTTT
CASKYLAGGTDTQYF
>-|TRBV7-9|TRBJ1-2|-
TGTGCCAGCAGCACACAGGATGGAAATGGCTACACCTTC
CASSTQDGNGYTF
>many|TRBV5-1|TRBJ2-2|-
TGCGCCAGCAGCTCGGACATAGTTCCGGGAAAGGGGGAGCTGTTTTTT
CASSSDIVPGKGELFF